The rows below give T cell receptor beta chains drawn from one sample of a study of blood T cell repertoires in COVID-19. Data came from immunoSEQ multiplex PCR; TCRdb stores just in-frame clones and leaves some out. The sample contains some 80,000 clones, more than 85% of which appear only once. Input material: peripheral blood. These receptors were obtained from a man aged 50 or older with COVID-19, enrolled during active disease. Both conserved end residues are part of each CDR3. A D gene is named only where the DNA matches it firmly. Clone size is not always given. Where it is, it says once, few, many or a class for expanded clones.

len: 12; d_gene: TRBD2; abundance: .; j_gene: TRBJ2-1; v_gene: TRBV13; CDR3nt: TGTGCCAGCAGCTCCGGGACTAGGAAGCAGTTCTTC; CDR3aa: CASSSGTRKQFF
len: 15; d_gene: .; abundance: .; j_gene: TRBJ2-6; v_gene: TRBV9; CDR3nt: TGTGCCAGCAGCGTAGCAGGGCTGGAGCCCAACGTCCTGACTTTC; CDR3aa: CASSVAGLEPNVLTF
len: 12; d_gene: .; abundance: .; j_gene: TRBJ1-6; v_gene: TRBV5-6; CDR3nt: TGTGCCAGCAGCATACAGCATTCACCCCTCCACTTT; CDR3aa: CASSIQHSPLHF
len: 13; d_gene: .; abundance: .; j_gene: TRBJ2-7; v_gene: TRBV18; CDR3nt: TGTGCCAGCTCCCAGGGCAGGGGCTACGAGCAGTACTTC; CDR3aa: CASSQGRGYEQYF
len: 14; d_gene: .; abundance: .; j_gene: TRBJ2-2; v_gene: TRBV15; CDR3nt: TGTGCCACCAGCGCACAGGATTACACCGGGGAGCTGTTTTTT; CDR3aa: CATSAQDYTGELFF
len: 12; d_gene: .; abundance: .; j_gene: TRBJ1-4; v_gene: TRBV28; CDR3nt: TGTGCCAGCAGACTTTCCGGGGAAAAACTGTTTTTT; CDR3aa: CASRLSGEKLFF
len: 13; d_gene: .; abundance: .; j_gene: TRBJ2-2; v_gene: TRBV12-3/TRBV12-4; CDR3nt: TGTGCCAGCAGTCTATCGGGGGCCGGGGAGCTGTTTTTT; CDR3aa: CASSLSGAGELFF
len: 17; d_gene: TRBD2; abundance: .; j_gene: TRBJ2-2; v_gene: TRBV10-3; CDR3nt: TGTGCCGTCCCGGGACTAGCGGGAGGATTAAGCACCGGGGAGCTGTTTTTT; CDR3aa: CAVPGLAGGLSTGELFF
len: 13; d_gene: .; abundance: .; j_gene: TRBJ1-2; v_gene: TRBV7-2; CDR3nt: TGTGCCAGCAGCTTAGGACAGGAGTATGGCTACACCTTC; CDR3aa: CASSLGQEYGYTF
len: 14; d_gene: .; abundance: once; j_gene: TRBJ1-4; v_gene: TRBV28; CDR3nt: TGTGCCAGCAGTCTGAGCGTTGGGAGTGAAAAACTGTTTTTT; CDR3aa: CASSLSVGSEKLFF
len: 16; d_gene: .; abundance: .; j_gene: TRBJ1-3; v_gene: TRBV28; CDR3nt: TGTGCCAGCAGTTTAGTTGAGGGAGGGTCGGGAAACACCATATATTTT; CDR3aa: CASSLVEGGSGNTIYF
len: 13; d_gene: .; abundance: few; j_gene: TRBJ1-5; v_gene: TRBV11-2; CDR3nt: TGTGCCAGCAGCCTACGGGAAGGTCAGCCCCAGCATTTT; CDR3aa: CASSLREGQPQHF